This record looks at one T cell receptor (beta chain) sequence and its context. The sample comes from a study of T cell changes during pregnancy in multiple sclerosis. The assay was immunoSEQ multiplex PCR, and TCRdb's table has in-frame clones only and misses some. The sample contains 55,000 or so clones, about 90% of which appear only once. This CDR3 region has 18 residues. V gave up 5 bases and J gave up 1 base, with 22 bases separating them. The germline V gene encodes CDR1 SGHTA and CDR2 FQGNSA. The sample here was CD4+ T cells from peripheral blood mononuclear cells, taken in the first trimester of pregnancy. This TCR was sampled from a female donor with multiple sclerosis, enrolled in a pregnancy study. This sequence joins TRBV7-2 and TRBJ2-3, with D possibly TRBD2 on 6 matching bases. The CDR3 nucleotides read TGTGCCAGCAGCCTGCCCCGTGGGCGGGAAAGCCGCACAGATACGCAGTATTTT. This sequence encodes CASSLPRGRESRTDTQYF.